This entry is about one TCR beta chain. Its matching antigen is unknown. The germline V and J ends were trimmed by 4 bases and 5 bases, with 9 bases remaining between them. CDR1 and CDR2 (germline): LGHNA, YNFKEQ. The CDR3 consists of 13 residues. The data originate from a study of cytomegalovirus exposure and HLA in healthy donors. Findings and limits, study-wide: High specificity and sensitivity for cytomegalovirus status were reported for the classifier.

This table comes from immunoSEQ multiplex PCR, and its TCRdb copy is limited to in-frame clones, with some not included. The sample includes 100,000 to 150,000 clones, 75% to 90% of them seen just once. V and J are TRBV4-2 and TRBJ2-1; no clear D. This receptor was obtained from a woman aged 18-35 years in good health and CMV-seronegative. Input material: PBMCs. The CDR3 DNA reads as TGTGCCAGCAGCCGGCTAGACGACAATGAGCAGTTCTTC. Translating it yields CASSRLDDNEQFF.